A single sample is the source of the 21 T cell receptor beta chains below, sequenced in a study of cytomegalovirus exposure and HLA in healthy donors (dated by TCRdb to the late 2010s). The library came from the immunoSEQ multiplex PCR assay. For the multiplex PCR, a mixture combining 60 forward primers for TCR Vbeta segments and 13 reverse primers for TCR Jbeta segments was used. TCRdb holds this immuneACCESS table with in-frame rearrangements only. Some clones are missing; in checked studies, unresolved V genes explain under half, and the rest has no known cause. This sample has about 190,000 clones in its table, and around 81% of those were observed once. Of the sample, about 2.2% is held by the ten largest clones. The sequencing sample was made of PBMCs. All receptors derive from a woman aged 25-40 years in good health and CMV-seronegative.

The chain uses TRBV6-5 and TRBJ1-2; D ambiguous. The CDR3 is 14 residues long. Trimming took 3 bases from V and 2 from J, leaving 10 bases between them. Per the germline V gene, CDR1 is MNHEY and CDR2 is SVGAGI. The CDR3: CASSYGGPNYGYTF. CDR3 nucleotides: TGTGCCAGCAGTTATGGAGGCCCGAACTATGGCTACACCTTC.

J is TRBJ1-2 and V is TRBV28; 7 bases align to TRBD1. The CDR3 has 13 residues. Germline assignment: CDR1 MDHEN and CDR2 SYDVKM. The V segment lost 3 bases and the J segment 13 bases; nucleotides outside the gene matches: 11. In nucleotides, the CDR3 is TGTGCCAGCAGTTTCCCCGGACAGGCCAGGCGCACCTTC. Protein: CASSFPGQARRTF.

For this clone: A junction end diverges from the germline sequence, so it may reflect a read error. The rearrangement uses TRBV5-6 and TRBJ2-6; D possibly corresponds to TRBD1 (5 bases). Germline-derived CDR1 and CDR2 are SGHDT and YYEEEE. The length of the CDR3 is 15 residues. The CDR3 region has the DNA TGTGCCAGCAGCTCGGACCCCACTGGGGCCAACGGCCTGACTTTC. Encoded protein: CASSSDPTGANGLTF.

V is TRBV5-4 and J is TRBJ2-1, with 7 bases fitting TRBD2. With 0 bases clipped from V and 5 bases from J, the junction kept 5 bases outside the gene matches. The CDR3 runs to 15 residues. CDR1 and CDR2 from the germline V gene are SGHNT and YYREEE (reference sequence). In DNA, the CDR3 is TGTGCCAGCAGCTTGGGGCGGGAGCCACACAATGAGCAGTTCTTC. Translation: CASSLGREPHNEQFF.

The count of this clone is one. V gene TRBV27 combines with J gene TRBJ1-2; no clear D. The V gene lost 4 bases and the J gene lost 0 bases, with 12 bases spanning the gap. Germline V gene data show CDR1 as MNHEY and CDR2 as SMNVEV (reference sequence). CDR3 length equals 15 residues. The CDR3 nucleotides read TGTGCCAGCAGTTCCGGCGGATACCCTAACTATGGCTACACCTTC. It codes for CASSSGGYPNYGYTF.

The rearrangement joins TRBV7-9 to TRBJ2-7; no clear D. The CDR3 sequence is 17 residues long. The germline V gene has CDR1 SEHNR and CDR2 FQNEAQ (reference sequence). V was clipped by 5 bases and J by 1 base, with 21 bases between them. The CDR3 protein is CASSRPTKQLLSYEQYF. The CDR3 DNA sequence: TGTGCCAGCAGCCGACCGACGAAACAGCTCCTTTCCTACGAGCAGTACTTC.

The rearrangement uses TRBV30 and TRBJ2-1; 9 positions agree with TRBD2. With 5 bases clipped from V and 12 bases from J, the junction kept 14 bases outside the gene matches. This CDR3 comprises 14 residues. Germline lookup yields CDR1 GTSNPN and CDR2 SVGIG (reference sequence). CDR3 in DNA: TGTGCCTGGTCTACCCCTAGCGGGACCCGTTGGCAGTTCTTC. Translated, it gives CAWSTPSGTRWQFF.

The chain couples TRBV19 to TRBJ1-4; 7 nucleotides agree with TRBD1. This CDR3 spans 14 amino acids. V shed 7 bases, J shed 5 bases, and the junction held 7 bases outside the gene matches. Germline CDR1 reads LNHDA; CDR2 reads SQIVND (reference sequence). CDR3 protein: CASNPGTDNEKLFF. The CDR3 DNA follows: TGTGCCAGTAACCCCGGGACAGACAATGAAAAACTGTTTTTT.

The V gene is TRBV21-1, the J gene TRBJ2-1; TRBD2 is taken as the D call from the table, unchecked against the DNA. TRBV21-1 is a known pseudogene. The CDR3 sequence is 21 residues long. The CDR3 region has the DNA TGTGCCAGCAGCAACGGTAATCCGGGACTAGCGGGGGGGTCCAGCTACAATGAGCAGTTCTTC. It encodes CASSNGNPGLAGGSSYNEQFF.

The J gene is TRBJ2-2, the V gene TRBV20-1; D is unresolved. The CDR3 is 11 residues long. Trimming took 6 bases from V and 3 from J, leaving 5 bases between them. CDR1 and CDR2 from the germline V gene are DFQATT and SNEGSKA (reference sequence). The CDR3 DNA follows: TGCAGTGCCCAGGACACCGGGGAGCTGTTTTTT. Encoded protein: CSAQDTGELFF.

The sample holds one count of this clone. The CDR3 reads CASSLGWESNEQFF. The CDR3 region has the DNA TGTGCCAGCAGCTTAGGCTGGGAGAGCAATGAGCAGTTCTTC. The chain joins TRBV7-9 to TRBJ2-1, with a weak D call TRBD2 (5 bases). From germline, CDR1 is SEHNR and CDR2 FQNEAQ (reference sequence). The CDR3 has 14 amino acids. V was pared by 1 base and J by 6 bases, with 10 bases between.

The V gene is TRBV28, the J gene TRBJ1-2, with unresolved D. V was clipped by 8 bases and J by 6 bases, with 16 bases between them. The CDR3 extends over 13 amino acids. Looked up from germline, CDR1 is MDHEN and CDR2 is SYDVKM. Here the CDR3 reads CASAPGLLDGYTF. The CDR3 bases are TGTGCCAGCGCCCCCGGACTTCTTGATGGCTACACCTTC.

V and J are TRBV7-2 and TRBJ2-3; a weak D match, TRBD2 (5 bases). V was cut by 3 bases and J by 2 bases, with 12 bases left in between. This CDR3 comprises 15 residues. Germline loops: CDR1 SGHTA, CDR2 FQGNSA. The CDR3 region is CASSFQRTLTDTQYF. In nucleotides, the CDR3 is TGTGCCAGCAGCTTCCAGCGGACCCTCACAGATACGCAGTATTTT.

The chain employs TRBV9 and TRBJ1-1, with D tentatively TRBD1 (6 bases). The CDR3 sequence is 15 residues long. Germline loops: CDR1 SGDLS, CDR2 YYNGEE. V dropped 0 bases and J dropped 2 bases, with 11 bases sitting between them. The CDR3 coding sequence is TGTGCCAGCAGCGTAGTTGCGGACAGAAACACTGAAGCTTTCTTT. As protein: CASSVVADRNTEAFF.

J is TRBJ1-2 and V is TRBV5-1; 7 bases agree with TRBD1. V lost 1 base and J lost 4; bases outside the gene matches: 10. CDR1 and CDR2 from the germline V gene are SGHRS and YFSETQ. The CDR3 sequence is 16 residues long. The CDR3 DNA follows: TGCGCCAGCAGCTTGAATACAGGGGCATCATTCTATGGCTACACCTTC. It yields the protein CASSLNTGASFYGYTF.

This clone was recorded a few times. The chain combines TRBV5-1 with TRBJ2-7, with 10 bases aligning to TRBD2. CDR1 and CDR2 from the germline V gene are SGHRS and YFSETQ. V was pared by 5 bases and J by 3 bases, with 11 bases of the junction left unmatched. CDR3 length equals 16 residues. CDR3 sequence reads: CASRPPTSGFYYEQYF. In DNA, the CDR3 is TGCGCCAGCAGACCCCCGACTAGCGGGTTTTACTACGAGCAGTACTTC.

The chain carries TRBV15 and TRBJ2-5, with 9 bases matching TRBD2. J gave up 2 bases and V 4 bases, and 5 bases lay outside the gene matches. The CDR3 length is 15 residues. Germline V gives CDR1 LNHNV, CDR2 YYDKDF (reference sequence). The CDR3 sequence is CATSNLAGRQETQYF. DNA for the CDR3: TGTGCCACCAGCAACCTAGCGGGGAGACAAGAGACCCAGTACTTC.

This clone came up once. The genes are TRBV5-6 and TRBJ1-6, with TRBD1 matching 8 bases. Germline assignment: CDR1 SGHDT and CDR2 YYEEEE. Trimming removed 5 bases from V and 7 bases from J; junction bases left unmatched: 2. The CDR3 loop spans 13 amino acids. As DNA, the CDR3 is TGTGCCAGCAGGGCAGGGGGCAATTCACCCCTCCACTTT. This sequence encodes CASRAGGNSPLHF. The complete variable domain, with remaining parts taken from reference TRBV5-6 and TRBJ1-6, reads DAGVTQSPTHLIKTRGQQVTLRCSPKSGHDTVSWYQQALGQGPQFIFQYYEEEERQRGNFPDRFSGHQFPNYSSELNVNALLLGDSALYLCASRAGGNSPLHFGNGTRLTVT.

This clone was seen only a few times. The J gene is TRBJ2-7, the V gene TRBV7-3; no firm D call. The CDR3 runs to 15 residues. V dropped 0 bases and J dropped 2 bases, with 11 bases sitting between them. Looked up from germline, CDR1 is SGHTA and CDR2 is FQGTGA. The CDR3 loop reads CASSLTIGGTYEQYF. CDR3 DNA sequence: TGTGCCAGCAGCTTAACAATCGGCGGAACCTACGAGCAGTACTTC.

There are a few counts of this clone. The CDR3 sequence: CASSSAGRLNTEAFF. CDR3 DNA: TGCGCCAGCAGCTCGGCGGGACGGCTGAACACTGAAGCTTTCTTT. This chain uses TRBV5-1 with TRBJ1-1; tentatively, D is TRBD1 (5 bases). The V and J ends lost 3 bases and 0 bases respectively, with 12 bases between them. This CDR3 region has 15 residues. CDR1 and CDR2 from the germline V gene are SGHRS and YFSETQ.

This clone has only a few counts. The J gene is TRBJ1-5, the V gene TRBV21-1; the table gives TRBD1 as D, unverified against the DNA. TRBV21-1 is a pseudogene segment. The CDR3 contains 16 residues. In DNA, the CDR3 is TGTGCCAGCAGCAGGGACAGAAACTATAGCAATCAGCCCCAGCATTTT. Protein sequence: CASSRDRNYSNQPQHF.